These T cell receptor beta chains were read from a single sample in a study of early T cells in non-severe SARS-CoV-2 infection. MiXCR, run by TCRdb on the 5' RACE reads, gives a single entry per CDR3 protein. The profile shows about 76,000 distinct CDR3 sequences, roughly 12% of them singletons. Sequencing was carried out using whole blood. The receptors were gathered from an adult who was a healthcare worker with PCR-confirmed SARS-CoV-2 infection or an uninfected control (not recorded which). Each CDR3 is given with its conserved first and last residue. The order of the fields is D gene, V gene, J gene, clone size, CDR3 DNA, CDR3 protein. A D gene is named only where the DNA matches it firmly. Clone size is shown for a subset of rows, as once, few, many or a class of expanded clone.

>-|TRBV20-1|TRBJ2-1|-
TGCAGTGCTAGAGACTATGAGCAGTTCTTC
CSARDYEQFF
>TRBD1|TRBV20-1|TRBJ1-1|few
TGCAGTGCGGGCAGGGGGATATACACTGAAGCTTTCTTT
CSAGRGIYTEAFF
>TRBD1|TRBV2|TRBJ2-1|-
TGTGCCAGCAGTATCGACAGGGGTCCCTACAATGAGCAGTTCTTC
CASSIDRGPYNEQFF
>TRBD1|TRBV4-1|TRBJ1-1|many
TGCGCCAGCAGCCAAGCGGTGGACAGGACGCACACTGAAGCTTTCTTT
CASSQAVDRTHTEAFF
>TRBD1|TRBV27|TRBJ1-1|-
TGTGCCAGCAGTTTCCTCCGGACAGGAGAAGCTTTCTTT
CASSFLRTGEAFF
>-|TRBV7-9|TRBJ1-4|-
TGTGCCAGCAGCTTAGCGCAATTTGGGGGCACTAATGAAAAACTGTTTTTT
CASSLAQFGGTNEKLFF
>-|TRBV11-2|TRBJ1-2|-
TGTGCCAGCAGCCAAGGAAGACAGGAGCCTCCGACCTTC
CASSQGRQEPPTF
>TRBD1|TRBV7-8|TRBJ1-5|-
TGTGCCAGCAGCTCTACAGGGGGCGGTCAGCCCCAGCATTTT
CASSSTGGGQPQHF
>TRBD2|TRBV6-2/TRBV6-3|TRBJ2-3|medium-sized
TGTGCCAGCAGTTACTCGATGGCACTAGCGGCGCGCAGACCCCCAGCAGATACGCAGTATTTT
CASSYSMALAARRPPADTQYF
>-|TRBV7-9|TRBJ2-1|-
TGTGCCAGCAGCCCCCGGGACCAGAGCTCCTACAATGAGCAGTTCTTC
CASSPRDQSSYNEQFF
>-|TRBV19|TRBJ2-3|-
TGTGCCAGTAGTTTTGACAGGGAGGGCACAGATACGCAGTATTTT
CASSFDREGTDTQYF
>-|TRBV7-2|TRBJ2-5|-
TGTGCCAGCAGCCGTATCCTGGACTGGGGATCCAAGATGGGCCAGTACTTC
CASSRILDWGSKMGQYF
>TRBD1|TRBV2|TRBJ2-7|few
TGTGCCAGCAGTGATCCAGAAGGCAGGGGGACCGAGCAGTACTTC
CASSDPEGRGTEQYF
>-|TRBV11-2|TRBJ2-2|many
TGTGCCAGCAGCTTATCAGGGTTTCACACCGGGGAGCTGTTTTTT
CASSLSGFHTGELFF
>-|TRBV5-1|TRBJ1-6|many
TGCGCCAGCAGCTTGGGGCAGGGCAATGAACCCCTCCACTTT
CASSLGQGNEPLHF
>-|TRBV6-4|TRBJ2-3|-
TGTGCCAGCAGTGACTCGGGCAGCTCTAGCACAGATACGCAGTATTTT
CASSDSGSSSTDTQYF
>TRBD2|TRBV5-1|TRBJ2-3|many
TGCGCCAGCAGCTTGGTGAGCGGGGGGCTCACAGATACGCAGTATTTT
CASSLVSGGLTDTQYF
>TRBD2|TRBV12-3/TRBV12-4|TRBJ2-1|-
TGTGCCAGCAGCATAGCGGGGGGGTACAATGAGCAGTTCTTC
CASSIAGGYNEQFF
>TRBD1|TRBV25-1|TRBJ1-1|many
TGTGCCAGCCTTCAGGGGGGTACAGAAGCTTTCTTT
CASLQGGTEAFF
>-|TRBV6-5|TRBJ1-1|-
TGTGCCAGCAGTTACGAGACACAAAACACTGAAGCTTTCTTT
CASSYETQNTEAFF
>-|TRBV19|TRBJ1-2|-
TGTGCCAGTAGCCCGGGACGGGATTATGGCTACACCTTC
CASSPGRDYGYTF
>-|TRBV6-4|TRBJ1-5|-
TGTGCCAGCAGTGGTCTTAGGGATCAGCCCCAGCATTTT
CASSGLRDQPQHF
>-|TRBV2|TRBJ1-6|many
TGTGCCAGCAGTGAGAACAGGGCTTATTCACCCCTCCACTTT
CASSENRAYSPLHF
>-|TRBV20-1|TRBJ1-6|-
TGCAGTGCTAAAGACCCCGGGAGTAATTCACCCCTCCACTTT
CSAKDPGSNSPLHF
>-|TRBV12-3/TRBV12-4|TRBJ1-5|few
TGTGCCAGCAGTTTAGACCCTCAATTAAATCAGCCCCAGCATTTT
CASSLDPQLNQPQHF
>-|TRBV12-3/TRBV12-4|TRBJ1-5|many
TGTGCCAGCAGTTTTTCAGGGGCTGGTAGCAATCAGCCCCAGCATTTT
CASSFSGAGSNQPQHF
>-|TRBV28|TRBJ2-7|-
TGTGCCAGCAGTACCTACCGACAGGACAAGGCCTACGAGCAGTACTTC
CASSTYRQDKAYEQYF
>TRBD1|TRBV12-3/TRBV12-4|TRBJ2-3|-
TGTGCCAGCAATCAGGGGACAGCTACCAGCACAGATACGCAGTATTTT
CASNQGTATSTDTQYF
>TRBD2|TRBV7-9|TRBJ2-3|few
TGTGCCAGCAGCACCCCCGTGGCTAGCGGGGCGACAGATACGCAGTATTTT
CASSTPVASGATDTQYF
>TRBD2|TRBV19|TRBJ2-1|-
TGTGCCAGTAGTACCCCTAGCGGAGGTTACAATGAGCAGTTCTTC
CASSTPSGGYNEQFF
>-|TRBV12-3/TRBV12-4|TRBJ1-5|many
TGTGCCAGCAGCATTCTCAGGGGTGTTAGACAGCCCCAGCATTTT
CASSILRGVRQPQHF
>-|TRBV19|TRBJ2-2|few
TGTGCCAGTAGTCTTTTACCCGGGACAACCATCTTCACCGGGGAGCTGTTTTTT
CASSLLPGTTIFTGELFF
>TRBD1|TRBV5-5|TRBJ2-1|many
TGTGTCAGCAGCCTGCGGACAGGGGACTCCTACAATGAGCAGTTCTTC
CVSSLRTGDSYNEQFF
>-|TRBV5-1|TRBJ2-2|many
TGCGCCAGCAGCTTGACAGGGAGAGGGAACACCGGGGAGCTGTTTTTT
CASSLTGRGNTGELFF
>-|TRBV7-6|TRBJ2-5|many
TGTGCCAGCAGCCCTGCCGGCAGGGCCCTAGAAGAGACCCAGTACTTC
CASSPAGRALEETQYF
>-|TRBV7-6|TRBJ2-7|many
TGTGCCAGCAGCCCAAAGGGGGGCATCCAGGCGTCCTACGAGCAGTACTTC
CASSPKGGIQASYEQYF
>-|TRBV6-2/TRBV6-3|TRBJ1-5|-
TGTGCCAGCAGTTTTCAGGGCAATCAGCCCCAGCATTTT
CASSFQGNQPQHF
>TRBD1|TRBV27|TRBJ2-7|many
TGTGCCAGCAGTCTGGGACAGGAGTACGAGCAGTACTTC
CASSLGQEYEQYF
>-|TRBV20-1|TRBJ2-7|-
TGCAGTGCTAGTAGGCGGTACTCCTACGAGCAGTACTTC
CSASRRYSYEQYF
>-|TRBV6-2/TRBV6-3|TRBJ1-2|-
TGTGCCAGCTGCGGTTACTCTAACTATGGCTACACCTTC
CASCGYSNYGYTF
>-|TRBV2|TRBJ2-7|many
TGTGCCAGCAGTACCGGGACGGCCTCCTACGAGCAGTACTTC
CASSTGTASYEQYF
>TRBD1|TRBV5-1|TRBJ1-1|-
TGCGCCAGCAGCTTGGGACAGGGAGGGAACACTGAAGCTTTCTTT
CASSLGQGGNTEAFF